This entry features one TCR beta chain sequence. These data come from a study of blood T cell repertoires in COVID-19. Method: immunoSEQ multiplex PCR; TCRdb's copy keeps in-frame clones and lacks some. The sample shows a few hundred thousand clones, about nine tenths of them seen only once. Germline values: CDR1 LNHDA, CDR2 SQIVND (reference sequence). The CDR3 contains 13 residues. V lost 6 bases and J lost 4, with 7 bases in between. This sequence originates from a man between 60 and 70 years old who had recovered from COVID-19. V usage is TRBV19 and J usage is TRBJ2-6; TRBD1 is a possible D gene (5 bases). Source material: peripheral blood. CDR3 sequence reads: CASRTVGANVLTF. As DNA, the CDR3 is TGTGCCAGTAGGACAGTAGGGGCCAACGTCCTGACTTTC.